This T cell receptor beta chain was found in a study of blood T cell repertoires in COVID-19. Profiled with immunoSEQ multiplex PCR; TCRdb holds only in-frame clones, not every one. Of fewer than 600,000 clones listed, 89% are singletons. The germline V and J ends were trimmed by 0 bases and 2 bases, with 8 bases remaining between them. The germline V gene encodes CDR1 LGHNA and CDR2 YNFKEQ. This CDR3 contains 14 residues. The sequenced sample was peripheral blood. This receptor was identified in a man younger than 30 with COVID-19, enrolled during active disease. The genes are TRBV4-2 and TRBJ2-7, with D unresolved. CDR3 region: CASSQERLAYEQYF. DNA for the CDR3: TGTGCCAGCAGCCAAGAACGACTGGCCTACGAGCAGTACTTC.